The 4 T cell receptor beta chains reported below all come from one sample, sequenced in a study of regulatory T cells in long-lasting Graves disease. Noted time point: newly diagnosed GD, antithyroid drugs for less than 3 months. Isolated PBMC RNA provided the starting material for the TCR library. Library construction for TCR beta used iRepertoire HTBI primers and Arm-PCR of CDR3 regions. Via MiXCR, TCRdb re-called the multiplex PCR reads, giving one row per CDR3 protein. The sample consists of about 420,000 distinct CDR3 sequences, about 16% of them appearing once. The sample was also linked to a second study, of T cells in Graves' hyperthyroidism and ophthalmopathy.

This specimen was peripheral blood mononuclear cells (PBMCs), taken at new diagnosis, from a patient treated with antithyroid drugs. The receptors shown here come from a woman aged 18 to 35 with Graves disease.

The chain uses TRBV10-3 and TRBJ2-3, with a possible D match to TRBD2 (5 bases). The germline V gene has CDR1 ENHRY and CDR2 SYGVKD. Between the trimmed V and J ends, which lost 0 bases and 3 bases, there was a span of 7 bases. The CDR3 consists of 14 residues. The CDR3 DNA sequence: TGTGCCATCAGTGAGTCGGACTTAACAGATACGCAGTATTTT. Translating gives CAISESDLTDTQYF.

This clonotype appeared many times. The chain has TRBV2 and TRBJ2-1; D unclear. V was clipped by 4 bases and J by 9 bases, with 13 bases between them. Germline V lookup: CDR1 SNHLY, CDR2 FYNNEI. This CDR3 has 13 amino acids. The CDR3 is CASSAVSKVEQFF. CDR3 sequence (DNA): TGTGCCAGCAGTGCTGTCTCGAAAGTTGAGCAGTTCTTC.

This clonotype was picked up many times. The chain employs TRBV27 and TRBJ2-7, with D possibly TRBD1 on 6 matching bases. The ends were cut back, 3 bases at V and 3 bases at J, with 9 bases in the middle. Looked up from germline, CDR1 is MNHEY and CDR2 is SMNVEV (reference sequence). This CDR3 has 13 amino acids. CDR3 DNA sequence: TGTGCCAGCAGTTTGACAGGAATCTACGAGCAGTACTTC. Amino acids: CASSLTGIYEQYF.

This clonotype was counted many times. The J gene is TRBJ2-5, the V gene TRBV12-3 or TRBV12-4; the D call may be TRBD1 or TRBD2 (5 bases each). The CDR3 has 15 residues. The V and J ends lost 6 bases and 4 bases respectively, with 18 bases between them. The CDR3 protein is CASSPAGRVGETQYF. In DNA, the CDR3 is TGTGCCAGCAGCCCCGCAGGGCGGGTTGGAGAGACCCAGTACTTC.